Shown below are 11 T cell receptor beta chains from a single sample sequenced in a study of cytomegalovirus exposure and HLA in healthy donors. Data came from immunoSEQ multiplex PCR; TCRdb stores just in-frame clones and leaves some out. This table has 110,000 to 150,000 clones, about 90% appearing once. The sample comprised PBMCs. The receptors come from a woman aged 18-29 years in good health and CMV-seropositive.

The chain carries TRBV20-1 and TRBJ2-7; no firm D call. The CDR3 covers 9 residues. V lost 3 bases, J lost 6 bases, and 3 bases lay in between. In germline, CDR1 is DFQATT, CDR2 SNEGSKA (reference sequence). CDR3 region: CSASSEQYF. For the CDR3, the DNA is TGCAGTGCTAGTAGCGAGCAGTACTTC.

This rearrangement joins TRBV30 to TRBJ1-1; D gene uncertain. CDR3 length equals 14 residues. V dropped 4 bases and J dropped 4 bases, with 16 bases sitting between them. The V gene's germline CDR1 is GTSNPN and CDR2 SVGIG (reference sequence). In nucleotides, the CDR3 is TGTGCCTGGACCGTTTCAAGGCGGGGCACTGAAGCTTTCTTT. This codes for CAWTVSRRGTEAFF.

The V and J genes are TRBV2 and TRBJ2-1; D perhaps matches TRBD1 (6 bases). This CDR3 spans 15 amino acids. Germline CDR1 is SNHLY and CDR2 is FYNNEI. Trimming removed 2 bases from V and 6 bases from J, with 14 bases in between. CDR3 region: CASSERQGPPNEQFF. The CDR3 coding sequence is TGTGCCAGCAGTGAACGGCAGGGGCCCCCCAATGAGCAGTTCTTC.

The rearrangement joins TRBV10-3 to TRBJ1-6; the D gene is possibly TRBD1 (6 bases). V lost 10 bases, J lost 6 bases, and 16 bases lay in between. Germline V gives CDR1 ENHRY, CDR2 SYGVKD. The CDR3 is made up of 14 amino acids. CDR3 in amino acids: CATGQPWPNSPLHF. For the CDR3, the DNA is TGTGCCACCGGACAGCCCTGGCCTAATTCACCCCTCCACTTT.

The V and J genes are TRBV4-3 and TRBJ1-4, with 8 bases identical to TRBD1. This CDR3 is built from 14 residues. V lost 4 bases and J lost 8; bases outside the gene matches: 6. Germline V CDR1 and CDR2: LGHNA, YSLEER. Here the CDR3 DNA reads TGCGCCAGCAGCCGTACAGGGGGTGGGGAAAAACTGTTTTTT. Translation gives CASSRTGGGEKLFF.

The V gene is TRBV2, the J gene TRBJ1-5; D gene unclear. The CDR3 is 15 amino acids. V was shortened by 1 base and J by 4 bases, with 11 bases between the two germline ends. Per germline, CDR1 SNHLY and CDR2 FYNNEI. CDR3 DNA sequence: TGTGCCAGCAGTGAAGAGGCGGGGATTAATCAGCCCCAGCATTTT. Translated, it gives CASSEEAGINQPQHF.

The chain uses TRBV28 and TRBJ2-7; 12 nucleotides match TRBD1. Germline V gene sequence: CDR1 MDHEN, CDR2 SYDVKM. V lost 4 bases, J lost 6 bases, and 7 bases stayed unmatched. The CDR3 has 15 amino acids. CDR3 protein: CASSSPGQGASEQYF. DNA of the CDR3: TGTGCCAGCAGTTCACCGGGACAGGGGGCCTCCGAGCAGTACTTC.

The rearrangement links TRBV5-4 to TRBJ1-2, with D unclear. CDR3 size: 13 residues. Germline lookup yields CDR1 SGHNT and CDR2 YYREEE (reference sequence). V was trimmed by 4 bases and J by 6 bases, leaving 13 bases between them. The CDR3 loop is CASSRGSGDGYTF. The CDR3 nucleotides read TGTGCCAGCAGCCGCGGGAGTGGCGATGGCTACACCTTC.

The rearrangement uses TRBV2 and TRBJ2-1, with 9 bases identical to TRBD2. The CDR3 length is 14 residues. Trimming cost V 8 bases and J 5 bases; bases outside gene matches: 7. Looked up from germline, CDR1 is SNHLY and CDR2 is FYNNEI. The CDR3 bases are TGTGCCAGCGGGGCGACTAGCGGACACAATGAGCAGTTCTTC. As protein: CASGATSGHNEQFF.

The chain links TRBV4-3 to TRBJ1-4; no clear D. CDR3 length: 20 amino acids. V dropped 5 bases and J dropped 0 bases, with 25 bases sitting between them. Germline assignment: CDR1 LGHNA and CDR2 YSLEER. This chain's CDR3 is CASSESAVIPTFSTNEKLFF. As DNA, the CDR3 is TGCGCCAGCAGCGAAAGTGCGGTCATCCCAACCTTCTCAACTAATGAAAAACTGTTTTTT.

V usage is TRBV7-9 and J usage is TRBJ2-3, with 11 bases that match TRBD2. Unmatched junction bases numbered 7, after V lost 5 bases and J lost 0 bases. There are 17 residues in the CDR3. Germline V gene data show CDR1 as SEHNR and CDR2 as FQNEAQ (reference sequence). The DNA of the CDR3 is TGTGCCAGCAGCCAAGGGAGACTAGCGGGGAGCACAGATACGCAGTATTTT. Encoded protein: CASSQGRLAGSTDTQYF.